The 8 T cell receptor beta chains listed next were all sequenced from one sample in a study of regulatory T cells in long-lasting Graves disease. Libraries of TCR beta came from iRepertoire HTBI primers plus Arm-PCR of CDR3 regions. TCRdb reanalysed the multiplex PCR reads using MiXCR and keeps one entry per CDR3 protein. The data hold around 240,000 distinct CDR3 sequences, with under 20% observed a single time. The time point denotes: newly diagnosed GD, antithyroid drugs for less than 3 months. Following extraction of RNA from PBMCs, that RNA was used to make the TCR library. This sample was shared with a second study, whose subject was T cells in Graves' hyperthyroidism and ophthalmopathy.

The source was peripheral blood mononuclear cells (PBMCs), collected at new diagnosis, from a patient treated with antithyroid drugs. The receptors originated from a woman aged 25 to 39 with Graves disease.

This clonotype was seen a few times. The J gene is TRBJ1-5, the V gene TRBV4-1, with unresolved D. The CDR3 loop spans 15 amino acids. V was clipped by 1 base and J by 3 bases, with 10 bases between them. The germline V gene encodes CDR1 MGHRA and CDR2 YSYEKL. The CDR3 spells CASSQGVGLNQPQHF. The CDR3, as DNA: TGCGCCAGCAGCCAAGGCGTGGGTCTCAATCAGCCCCAGCATTTT.

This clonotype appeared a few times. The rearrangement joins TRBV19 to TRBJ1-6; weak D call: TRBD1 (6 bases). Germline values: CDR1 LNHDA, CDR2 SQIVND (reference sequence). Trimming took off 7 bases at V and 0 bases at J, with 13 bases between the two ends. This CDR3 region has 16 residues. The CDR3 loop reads CASTRGGSSYNSPLHF. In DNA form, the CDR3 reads TGTGCCAGTACCCGAGGGGGGAGCTCCTATAATTCACCCCTCCACTTT.

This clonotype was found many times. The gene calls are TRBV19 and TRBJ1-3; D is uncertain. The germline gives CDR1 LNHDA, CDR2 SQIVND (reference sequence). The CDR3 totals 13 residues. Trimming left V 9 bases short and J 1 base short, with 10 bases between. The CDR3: CASKESSGNTIYF. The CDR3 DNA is TGTGCCAGCAAAGAGTCTTCTGGAAACACCATATATTTT.

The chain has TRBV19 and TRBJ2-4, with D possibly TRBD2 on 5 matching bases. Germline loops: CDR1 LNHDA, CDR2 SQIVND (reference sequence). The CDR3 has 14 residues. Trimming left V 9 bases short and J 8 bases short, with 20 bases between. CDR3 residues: CASRGWEFSDIQYF. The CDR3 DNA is TGTGCCAGCCGGGGTTGGGAGTTTAGCGACATTCAGTACTTC.

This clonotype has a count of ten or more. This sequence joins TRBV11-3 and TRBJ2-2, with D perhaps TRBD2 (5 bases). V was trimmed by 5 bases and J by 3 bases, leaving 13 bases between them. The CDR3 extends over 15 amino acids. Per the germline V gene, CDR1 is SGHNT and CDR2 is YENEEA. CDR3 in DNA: TGTGCCAGCAGCCCAGGAGGACTGTACACCGGGGAGCTGTTTTTT. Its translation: CASSPGGLYTGELFF.

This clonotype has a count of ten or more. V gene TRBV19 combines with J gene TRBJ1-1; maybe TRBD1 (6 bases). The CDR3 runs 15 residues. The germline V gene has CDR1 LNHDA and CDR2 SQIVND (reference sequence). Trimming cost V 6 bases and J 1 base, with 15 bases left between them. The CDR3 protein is CASRRGADTNTEAFF. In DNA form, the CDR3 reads TGTGCCAGTAGGAGGGGGGCAGACACGAACACTGAAGCTTTCTTT. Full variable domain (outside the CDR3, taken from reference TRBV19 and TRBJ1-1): DGGITQSPKYLFRKEGQNVTLSCEQNLNHDAMYWYRQDPGQGLRLIYYSQIVNDFQKGDIAEGYSVSREKKESFPLTVTSAQKNPTAFYLCASRRGADTNTEAFFGQGTRLTVV.

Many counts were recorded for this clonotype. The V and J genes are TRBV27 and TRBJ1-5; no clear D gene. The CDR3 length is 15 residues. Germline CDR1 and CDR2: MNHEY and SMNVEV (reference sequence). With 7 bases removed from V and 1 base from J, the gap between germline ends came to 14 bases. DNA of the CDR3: TGTGCCAGCAAAAGAGGGCCTGGGAGCAATCAGCCCCAGCATTTT. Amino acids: CASKRGPGSNQPQHF.

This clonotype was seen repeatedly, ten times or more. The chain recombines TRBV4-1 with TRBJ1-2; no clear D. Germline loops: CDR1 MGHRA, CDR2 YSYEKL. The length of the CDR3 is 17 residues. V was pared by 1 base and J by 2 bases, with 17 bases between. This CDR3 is CASSQGARGRANYGYTF. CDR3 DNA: TGCGCCAGCAGCCAAGGGGCCCGGGGTAGGGCCAACTATGGCTACACCTTC.